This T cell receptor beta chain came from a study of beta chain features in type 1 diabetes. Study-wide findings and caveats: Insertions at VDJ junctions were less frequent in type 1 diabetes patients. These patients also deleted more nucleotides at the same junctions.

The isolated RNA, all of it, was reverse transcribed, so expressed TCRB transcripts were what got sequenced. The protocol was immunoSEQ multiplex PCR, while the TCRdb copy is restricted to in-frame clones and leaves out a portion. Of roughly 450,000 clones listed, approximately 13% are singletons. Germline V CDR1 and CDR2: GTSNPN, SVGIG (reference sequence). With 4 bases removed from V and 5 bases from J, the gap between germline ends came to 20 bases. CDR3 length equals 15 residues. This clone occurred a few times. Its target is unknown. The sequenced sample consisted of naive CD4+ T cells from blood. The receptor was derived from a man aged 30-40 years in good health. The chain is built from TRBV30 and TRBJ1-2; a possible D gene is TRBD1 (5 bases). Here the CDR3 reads CAWIWGEGSRYGYTF. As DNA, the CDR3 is TGTGCCTGGATTTGGGGCGAGGGTAGCCGGTATGGCTACACCTTC.